This T cell receptor beta chain was identified in a study of T-cell reconstitution after alpha-beta-depleted transplantation in children. This CDR3 region has 14 residues. The ends were cut back, 6 bases at V and 4 bases at J, with 13 bases in the middle. Per the germline V gene, CDR1 is LNHDA and CDR2 is SQIVND (reference sequence). This clonotype was recorded many times. Unique molecular identifiers were incorporated when the TCRbeta library was constructed. TCRdb reprocessed the PCR reads with MiXCR, giving one entry per CDR3 protein. The sample has under 750,000 distinct CDR3 sequences; more than 20% are singletons.

The source was PBMCs, mostly from graft donor cells, collected 360 days after TCRalphabeta/CD19-depleted stem cell transplant. The J gene is TRBJ1-3, the V gene TRBV19; no firm D call. This sequence was found in a boy less than two years old who had a stem cell transplant for acute myeloid leukemia, so the T cells may come from the graft donor. The CDR3 here is CASSLPIKGNTIYF. The CDR3 bases are TGTGCCAGTAGCCTCCCGATAAAGGGAAACACCATATATTTT.